The rows below give T cell receptor beta chains drawn from one sample of a study of T cell responses to AZD1222 COVID-19 vaccine. This table comes from immunoSEQ multiplex PCR, and its TCRdb copy is limited to in-frame clones, with some not included. The sample carries 120,000 to 150,000 clones, about 93% recorded once. Sequencing was performed on peripheral blood, taken on day 0 of AZD1222 vaccination. The source is an adult in good health. The conserved cysteine and the conserved F or W are not part of the CDR3 here. Each record gives: V gene, J gene, D gene, CDR3 protein. D genes are given only for firm matches.

>TRBV12-3/TRBV12-4|TRBJ1-4|NA
ASRGATNEKLF
>TRBV7-9|TRBJ2-3|TRBD2
ASSWGTSENTQY
>TRBV11-2|TRBJ1-2|TRBD1
ASSSTRGQGRRSVDT
>TRBV28|TRBJ1-3|NA
ASGLSGNTIY
>TRBV6-6|TRBJ2-6|TRBD1
ASSRQGGGSGANVLT
>TRBV29-1|TRBJ2-6|NA
SVVRGGANVLT
>TRBV4-1|TRBJ2-1|NA
ASSQDGGRNNEQF
>TRBV2|TRBJ2-1|TRBD1
ASSLRDSNEQF
>TRBV4-3|TRBJ1-6|NA
ASSQYYGGGTDNSPLH
>TRBV6-5|TRBJ1-2|NA
ASSYSGHYGYT
>TRBV24-1|TRBJ2-1|TRBD2
ATSEPAGTSGSHNEQF
>TRBV7-2|TRBJ2-7|TRBD2
ASSLVTGGAEYEQY
>TRBV7-9|TRBJ1-1|TRBD1
ASSLEAGGDTEAF
>TRBV4-1|TRBJ1-3|NA
ASSPAPPLDIIY
>TRBV9|TRBJ2-1|TRBD2
ASSEAGTSGSGEQF
>TRBV2|TRBJ2-7|TRBD1
ASSVQGASNEQY
>TRBV29-1|TRBJ2-1|TRBD2
SVDVRRGISYNEQF
>TRBV2|TRBJ2-7|TRBD2
ASIAGVTYEQY
>TRBV20-1|TRBJ2-1|TRBD2
SASRGGQTYNEQF
>TRBV19|TRBJ1-3|NA
ASRTETGNTIY
>TRBV7-2|TRBJ2-3|TRBD1
ASSLAHGTGGRSSTQY
>TRBV6-5|TRBJ1-6|NA
ASSYVLGGGWSALH
>TRBV5-6|TRBJ1-2|NA
ASSTDLYGYT
>TRBV9|TRBJ2-2|NA
ASSAPNVLGAGELF